Sequencing of this T cell receptor (beta chain) was carried out in a study of regulatory T cells in long-lasting Graves disease. Sample time point: newly diagnosed GD, antithyroid drugs for less than 3 months. From RNA extracted from PBMCs, the TCR library was made. For TCR beta, libraries came from iRepertoire HTBI primers and Arm-PCR of CDR3 regions. TCRdb redid the calling of the multiplex PCR reads with MiXCR, one entry per CDR3 protein. The sample has some 340,000 distinct CDR3 sequences; over 9.5% are singletons. On this clonotype itself: Antigen specificity is unknown. A much bigger clone sits one base away, suggesting this may be a read error.

Study-wide findings and caveats: Persistent disease exhibited a predilection for TRBV28, TRBJ1-2 and TRBJ2-5.

Looked up from germline, CDR1 is DFQATT and CDR2 is SNEGSKA (reference sequence). V lost 5 bases and J 5 bases, leaving 18 bases between the germline ends. This CDR3 has 15 amino acids. This sample also appeared in a second study, on T cells in Graves' hyperthyroidism and ophthalmopathy.

The receptor was derived from a woman in her late teens or twenties with Graves disease. The specimen comprised peripheral blood mononuclear cells (PBMCs), sampled at new diagnosis, from a patient treated with antithyroid drugs. The V call is TRBV20-1, the J call TRBJ2-2, with unresolved D. The CDR3: CSAVRVAPYTGELFF. In DNA, the CDR3 is TGCAGTGCTGTTCGTGTGGCTCCATATACCGGGGAGCTGTTTTTT.